This note documents a single T cell receptor (beta chain) sequence. This entry comes from a study of blood T cells in healthy people across ages. The use of a sample-barcoded 5' primer and a J-beta primer mix characterized a second PCR of roughly 6 to 11 cycles. Individual samples furnished no less than 2.5 million CDR3-containing paired-end reads apiece. TCRdb reprocessed the 5' RACE reads via MiXCR and lists one record per CDR3 protein. In the table there are 650,000 to 1,000,000 distinct CDR3 sequences, under 40% of which are singletons. Sequences were obtained from blood. The receptor was isolated from a man aged 18 to 29 in good health.

The CDR3 DNA sequence: TGTGCCAGCTCACCAGGGGAATCCTACGAGCAGTACTTC. It translates to CASSPGESYEQYF. The chain couples TRBV18 to TRBJ2-7; D is unclear. Germline CDR1 is KGHSH and CDR2 is LQKENI. V was trimmed by 2 bases and J by 1 base, leaving 6 bases between them. The CDR3 covers 13 residues.